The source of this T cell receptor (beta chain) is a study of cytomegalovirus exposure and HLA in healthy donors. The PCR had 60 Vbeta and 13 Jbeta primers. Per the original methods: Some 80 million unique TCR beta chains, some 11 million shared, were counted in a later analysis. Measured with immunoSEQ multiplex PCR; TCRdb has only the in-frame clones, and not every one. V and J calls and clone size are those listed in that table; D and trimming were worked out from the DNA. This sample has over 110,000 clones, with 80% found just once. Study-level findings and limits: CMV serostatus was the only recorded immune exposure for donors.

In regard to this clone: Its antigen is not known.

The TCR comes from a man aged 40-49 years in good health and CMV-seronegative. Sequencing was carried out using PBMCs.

The DNA of the CDR3 is TGTGCCAGCACCCTCCGCCCCCCAGTCTCTGGAAACACCATATATTTT. As protein: CASTLRPPVSGNTIYF. This sequence joins TRBV11-2 and TRBJ1-3; D remains ambiguous. The CDR3 sequence is 16 residues long. The V end was cut by 7 bases, the J end by 0 bases, with 16 bases between. The germline gives CDR1 SGHAT, CDR2 FQNNGV. Drawing the rest from reference TRBV11-2 and TRBJ1-3, the complete variable domain is EAGVAQSPRYKIIEKRQSVAFWCNPISGHATLYWYQQILGQGPKLLIQFQNNGVVDDSQLPKDRFSAERLKGVDSTLKIQPAKLEDSAVYLCASTLRPPVSGNTIYFGEGSWLTVV.